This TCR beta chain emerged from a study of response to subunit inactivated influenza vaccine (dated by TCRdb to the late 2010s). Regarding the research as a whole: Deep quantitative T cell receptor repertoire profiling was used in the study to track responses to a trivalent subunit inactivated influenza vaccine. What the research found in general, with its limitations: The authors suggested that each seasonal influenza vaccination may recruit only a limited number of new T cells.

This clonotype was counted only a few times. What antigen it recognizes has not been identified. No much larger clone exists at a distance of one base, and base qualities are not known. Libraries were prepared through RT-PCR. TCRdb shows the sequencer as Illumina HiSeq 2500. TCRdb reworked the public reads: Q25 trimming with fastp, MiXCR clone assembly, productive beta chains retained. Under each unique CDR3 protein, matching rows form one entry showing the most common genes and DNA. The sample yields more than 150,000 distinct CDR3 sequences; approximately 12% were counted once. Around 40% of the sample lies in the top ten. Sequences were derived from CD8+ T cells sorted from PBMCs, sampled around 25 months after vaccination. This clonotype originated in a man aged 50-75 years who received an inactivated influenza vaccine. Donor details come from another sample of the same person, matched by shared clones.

The CDR3 reads as follows: CASSLSAGTSAYNEQFF. At the DNA level, the sequence is TGTGCCAGCAGCTTAAGTGCCGGGACTAGCGCCTACAATGAGCAGTTCTTC. The sequence joins TRBV11-1 to TRBJ2-1; the central 10 bases match TRBD2. Trimming accounts for 2 bases at V and 2 bases at J, while the number of junction bases matched to no gene is 6. There are 17 amino acids in the CDR3, from cysteine to phenylalanine inclusive. Just the 51-base CDR3 DNA is kept, in frame starting at base 1. The germline V gene (reference sequence) supplies CDR1 SGHAT and CDR2 FQDESV.